The 24 T cell receptor beta chains below all came from one sample that was sequenced in a study of blood T cells in healthy people across ages (dated by TCRdb to between 2014 and 2017). Library preparation was by 5' RACE. Sequenced using an Illumina HiSeq 2500. A second PCR of roughly 6 to 12 cycles was performed with a sample-barcoded 5' primer and a J-beta primer mix. Starting from the raw public reads, TCRdb applied fastp trimming at Q25, assembled clones with MiXCR and retained in-frame beta chains. CDR3 protein duplicates are merged, each entry listing the most common genes and DNA. The sample table lists 1 million or so distinct CDR3 sequences, 25% of them with a count of one. The ten largest clones capture around 0.7% of the sample. These same data were also listed under a study on T cells of mothers and their children.

Sequencing was performed on blood. These receptors all stem from a girl aged 2-15 years in good health.

There are a few counts of this clonotype. This chain uses TRBV7-9 with TRBJ2-2, with 8 bases that match TRBD1. The V gene's germline CDR1 is SEHNR and CDR2 FQNEAQ (reference sequence). This CDR3 is 17 amino acids long. Trimming cost V 3 bases and J 4 bases; bases outside gene matches: 10. The CDR3 sequence: CASSFSLGQDLTGELFF. The CDR3 DNA reads TGTGCCAGCAGCTTTTCGCTGGGACAGGACCTCACCGGGGAGCTGTTTTTT.

The chain joins TRBV13 to TRBJ2-1; the D is unclear. The DNA end lines up better with TRBJ2-5; the J call may be wrong. Germline assignment: CDR1 PRHDT and CDR2 FYEKMQ (reference sequence). CDR3 length: 15 amino acids. CDR3 region: CASSRLDPTQETQYF. CDR3 coding DNA: TGTGCCAGCAGCCGACTGGACCCTACACAAGAGACCCAGTACTTC.

This clonotype was counted a few times. V and J are TRBV29-1 and TRBJ2-4; 8 bases match TRBD1. Trimming cost V 6 bases and J 2 bases; bases outside gene matches: 15. The CDR3 spans 17 residues. Germline V gene data show CDR1 as SQVTM and CDR2 as ANQGSEA. The CDR3 region is CSVTTGALEGTKNIQYF. The CDR3 region has the DNA TGCAGCGTGACGACAGGGGCGCTCGAAGGTACCAAAAACATTCAGTACTTC.

The rearrangement links TRBV7-9 to TRBJ1-2; 8 bases fit TRBD1. The CDR3 totals 14 residues. After removal of 4 bases from V and 4 bases from J, the junction contained 5 bases not matched to a gene. The germline CDR1 and CDR2 sequences are SEHNR and FQNEAQ (reference sequence). The CDR3 coding sequence is TGTGCCAGCAGCTGGACAGGGAACATCTATGGCTACACCTTC. Protein product: CASSWTGNIYGYTF.

V usage is TRBV5-1 and J usage is TRBJ1-4, with TRBD1 matching 10 bases. The germline V gene has CDR1 SGHRS and CDR2 YFSETQ. This CDR3 comprises 12 residues. V lost 4 bases and J lost 13; bases outside the gene matches: 4. The CDR3 nucleotides read TGCGCCAGCAGCGGGGACAGGGGAGGACTGTTTTTT. As protein: CASSGDRGGLFF.

With regard to this clonotype: An end of the junction differs from the germline gene, which may be a read error. In DNA form, the CDR3 reads TGCGCCTGCAGCCAAGATCGCTTAGATACGCAGTATTTT. It codes for CACSQDRLDTQYF. This rearrangement joins TRBV4-1 to TRBJ2-3; D is ambiguous. The CDR3 covers 13 residues. CDR1 MGHRA and CDR2 YSYEKL come from the germline V gene.

This clonotype appeared many times. V gene TRBV27 combines with J gene TRBJ2-7, with D possibly being TRBD2 (5 bases). Per the germline V gene, CDR1 is MNHEY and CDR2 is SMNVEV (reference sequence). Trimming stripped 6 bases from V and 3 bases from J, with 12 bases between. The CDR3 consists of 13 residues. In DNA, the CDR3 is TGTGCCAGCAGCCTCACGGGAAACTACGAGCAGTACTTC. Amino acid sequence: CASSLTGNYEQYF.

The rearrangement uses TRBV20-1 and TRBJ1-2; D is possibly TRBD1 (6 bases). The CDR3 has 13 residues. CDR1 and CDR2 from the germline V gene are DFQATT and SNEGSKA (reference sequence). V was trimmed by 5 bases and J by 7 bases, leaving 17 bases between them. The DNA for the CDR3 is TGCAGTGCTCCAGGGGAGGAGGGGTCTGGCTACACCTTC. Residues: CSAPGEEGSGYTF.

For the CDR3, the DNA is TGTGCCGGCGGCACCTACAGGGACTCCTACAATGAGCAGTTCTTC. Translated: CAGGTYRDSYNEQFF. The chain employs TRBV7-2 and TRBJ2-1; tentative D call: TRBD1 (6 bases). CDR1 is SGHTA, CDR2 FQGNSA, per germline. The V end was cut by 11 bases, the J end by 0 bases, with 17 bases between. This CDR3 spans 15 amino acids.

To note about this clonotype: An end of the junction differs from the germline gene, which may be a read error. The chain carries TRBV9 and TRBJ1-5, with 8 nucleotides matching TRBD1. Germline-derived CDR1 and CDR2 are SGDLS and YYNGEE. This CDR3 region has 16 residues. The CDR3 sequence: CTSSAGTGDINQPQHF. CDR3 bases: TGTACCAGCAGCGCTGGGACAGGAGACATTAATCAGCCCCAGCATTTT.

This clonotype was seen a handful of times. At one of its ends the junction is not consistent with the germline gene, which may arise from a read error. The V gene is TRBV7-8, the J gene TRBJ1-1, with a tentative D call TRBD1 (6 bases). Looked up from germline, CDR1 is SGHVS and CDR2 is FQNEAQ. The CDR3 is 12 residues long. The CDR3 reads CASSLEGGLVVF. In DNA form, the CDR3 reads TGTGCCAGCAGCTTAGAGGGGGGGCTCGTGGTCTTT.

This sequence joins TRBV9 and TRBJ2-1; 7 bases agree with TRBD2. The CDR3 sequence is 15 residues long. The V and J ends lost 0 bases and 10 bases, in that order; junction bases with no gene match: 10. CDR1 is SGDLS, CDR2 YYNGEE, per germline. CDR3 sequence (DNA): TGTGCCAGCAGCGTAGAGGGAGGGAGGGTATACGAGCAGTTCTTC. It encodes CASSVEGGRVYEQFF.

Details on this clonotype: One end of the junction is discordant with germline, which a read error may explain. The chain carries TRBV5-1 and TRBJ2-1; D is uncertain. The CDR3 length is 15 residues. Germline V gene data show CDR1 as SGHRS and CDR2 as YFSETQ. Here the CDR3 reads CASGLATGSYNEQFF. CDR3 in DNA: TGCGCCAGCGGCTTGGCGACTGGGTCCTACAATGAGCAGTTCTTC.

This clonotype turned up a few times. The CDR3 is CASRQPLTGEETQYF. DNA of the CDR3: TGTGCCAGCAGACAACCCCTAACAGGGGAGGAGACCCAGTACTTC. J is TRBJ2-5 and V is TRBV6-5; TRBD1 matches at 7 bases. CDR3 length: 15 residues. With V trimmed by 6 bases and J by 5 bases, 12 bases remained unmatched. CDR1 is MNHEY, CDR2 SVGAGI, per germline.

The V and J genes are TRBV20-1 and TRBJ2-7; D perhaps matches TRBD1 (5 bases). Trimming removed 2 bases at V and 1 base at J, with 9 bases between. The CDR3 sequence is 13 residues long. Germline loops: CDR1 DFQATT, CDR2 SNEGSKA (reference sequence). CDR3 nucleotide sequence: TGCAGTGCTAGACGGCAGGGTTCCTACGAGCAGTACTTC. Translation gives CSARRQGSYEQYF.

V and J are TRBV7-9 and TRBJ2-1; 8 bases line up with TRBD2. The junction had 9 bases not matched to a gene; V was cut back by 5 bases and J by 6 bases. Germline V lookup: CDR1 SEHNR, CDR2 FQNEAQ (reference sequence). This CDR3 comprises 15 residues. The CDR3 is CASSPLGLGVNEQFF. CDR3 coding DNA: TGTGCCAGCAGCCCCTTGGGACTAGGCGTCAATGAGCAGTTCTTC.

The chain employs TRBV29-1 and TRBJ2-4, with no clear D. V was cut by 4 bases and J by 3 bases, with 13 bases left in between. The CDR3 extends over 14 amino acids. In germline, CDR1 is SQVTM, CDR2 ANQGSEA. This CDR3 reads CSVGRGWGKNIQYF. CDR3 coding DNA: TGCAGCGTTGGGAGAGGATGGGGCAAAAACATTCAGTACTTC.

The V gene is TRBV20-1, the J gene TRBJ1-2, with TRBD1 matching over 8 bases. The CDR3 loop spans 14 amino acids. With 3 bases clipped from V and 3 bases from J, the junction kept 6 bases outside the gene matches. Germline CDR1 and CDR2: DFQATT and SNEGSKA (reference sequence). The CDR3 DNA reads TGCAGTGCTAGTCAGGGGGCCTGGCACTATGGCTACACCTTC. Amino acids: CSASQGAWHYGYTF.

This clonotype was seen a few times. The chain carries TRBV12-3 or TRBV12-4 and TRBJ1-2; D unclear. V lost 5 bases to trimming and J lost 2 bases, with 9 bases between them. This CDR3 has 13 residues. The CDR3 is CASSPTPNYGYTF. The CDR3 bases are TGTGCCAGCAGTCCAACACCCAACTATGGCTACACCTTC.

The rearrangement links TRBV12-3 or TRBV12-4 to TRBJ1-2; weak D call: TRBD1 (6 bases). The CDR3 runs to 16 residues. V lost 4 bases, J lost 3 bases, and 18 bases lay in between. The CDR3 region has the DNA TGTGCCAGCAGTTGGACCCGGGGGCTGGTTGACTATGGCTACACCTTC. Translating it yields CASSWTRGLVDYGYTF.

This clonotype showed up just a few times. This chain connects TRBV12-3 or TRBV12-4 to TRBJ2-1; D remains unclear. Trimming removed 3 bases from V and 6 bases from J, with 9 bases in between. This CDR3 region has 13 residues. CDR3 nucleotide sequence: TGTGCCAGCAGTTTCGGCCCCATCAATGAGCAGTTCTTC. This encodes CASSFGPINEQFF.

This clonotype was observed a few times. The chain uses TRBV12-3 or TRBV12-4 and TRBJ2-7; a weak D match, TRBD1 (6 bases). The CDR3 consists of 13 residues. V was clipped by 5 bases and J by 4 bases, with 12 bases between them. The CDR3 spells CASSPRTEYEQYF. The CDR3, as DNA: TGTGCCAGCAGTCCCCGGACAGAATACGAGCAGTACTTC.

CDR3 DNA sequence: TGTGCCATCAGTGGTGGGGGGGGCGCAGATACGCAGTATTTT. It encodes CAISGGGGADTQYF. The chain recombines TRBV10-3 with TRBJ2-3; D possibly corresponds to TRBD2 (7 bases). The CDR3 runs 14 residues. Germline CDR1 is ENHRY and CDR2 is SYGVKD. The V end was cut by 4 bases, the J end by 4 bases, with 12 bases between.

V gene TRBV7-2 combines with J gene TRBJ1-4; 9 nucleotides align to TRBD1. The junction had 3 bases not matched to a gene; V was cut back by 2 bases and J by 8 bases. Per the germline V gene, CDR1 is SGHTA and CDR2 is FQGNSA. The CDR3 totals 14 residues. The CDR3 DNA follows: TGTGCCAGCAGCTTATTCGGACAGGGGGAAAAACTGTTTTTT. Translation gives CASSLFGQGEKLFF.